This record covers a single TCR beta chain. V lost 5 bases, J lost 8 bases, and 6 bases stayed unmatched. The CDR3 runs 14 residues. These data belong to a study of T-cell reconstitution after alpha-beta-depleted transplantation in children. Preparation of the TCRbeta library used unique molecular identifiers. Using its own MiXCR run on the PCR reads, TCRdb lists one record per CDR3 protein. The sample contains around 450,000 distinct CDR3 sequences, around 16% of which appear only once. The sequencing here drew on PBMCs, mostly from graft donor cells, taken 360 days after TCRalphabeta/CD19-depleted stem cell transplant. The chain is built from TRBV12-3 or TRBV12-4 and TRBJ1-6, with 7 bases matching TRBD1. The sequence derives from a boy younger than two who had a stem cell transplant for Wiskott-Aldrich syndrome, so the T cells may come from the graft donor. This chain's CDR3 is CASSNYRGYSPLHF. CDR3 coding DNA: TGTGCCAGCAGTAACTACAGGGGTTATTCACCCCTCCACTTT.